The present entry profiles one TCR beta chain with its context. The sample originates from a study of OX40 agonist ivuxolimab in advanced cancers. Study-level background: The dose-escalation cohort was around 83% male, with a mean age of about 58 years, ranging about 20 to 79.

Assay used: immunoSEQ multiplex PCR; TCRdb lists only in-frame clones, some missing. The profile shows about 92,000 clones, 84% of them singletons. Germline V gene lookup returns CDR1 SGHDT and CDR2 YYEEEE. Trimming removed 4 bases at V and 0 bases at J, with 3 bases between. This CDR3 has 12 residues. The sequence was collected from an adult with an advanced solid tumor such as melanoma, head and neck, liver or kidney cancer. The rearrangement joins TRBV5-6 to TRBJ2-3; D uncertain. Sequencing was performed on CD4+ or CD8+ T cells sorted from blood, taken in a trial of the OX40 agonist ivuxolimab. CDR3 loop: CASSTSTDTQYF. CDR3 sequence (DNA): TGTGCCAGCAGCACCAGCACAGATACGCAGTATTTT.